The rows below give T cell receptor beta chains drawn from one sample of a study of identical twins. TCRdb re-called the 5' RACE reads through MiXCR, storing one row per CDR3 protein. Of 520,000 or so distinct CDR3 sequences in the sample, roughly a fifth are singletons; the top ten hold 0.91%. These records were also assigned to another study, of T cells expressing NK-cell markers.

What was sequenced was CD4+ T cells sorted from blood. These receptors were taken from a woman between 18 and 29 years old in good health. Both conserved end residues are part of each CDR3. A D gene is named only where the DNA matches it firmly. Clone size, where shown, is once, few, many, or a class for clones that have expanded.

>TRBV7-9|-|TRBJ2-7|-|16
CASSLKLRDKSYEQYF
TGTGCCAGCAGCTTGAAGTTACGGGACAAATCGTACGAGCAGTACTTC
>TRBV5-5|TRBD1|TRBJ2-3|few|15
CASRNDRDHTDTQYF
TGTGCCAGCAGAAATGACAGGGATCACACAGATACGCAGTATTTT
>TRBV29-1|-|TRBJ2-7|few|11
CSVRRGQEQYF
TGCAGCGTCCGAAGGGGTCAGGAGCAGTACTTC
>TRBV20-1|-|TRBJ1-5|-|13
CSASKGGNQPQHF
TGCAGTGCTAGCAAGGGTGGCAATCAGCCCCAGCATTTT
>TRBV12-3/TRBV12-4|-|TRBJ1-1|few|14
CASKARSGNTEAFF
TGTGCCAGCAAAGCCCGTAGTGGGAACACTGAAGCTTTCTTT
>TRBV18|TRBD1|TRBJ2-7|-|14
CASSWGQGGNEQYF
TGTGCCAGCTCATGGGGACAGGGAGGGAACGAGCAGTACTTC
>TRBV12-3/TRBV12-4|TRBD1|TRBJ1-2|few|12
CASTGTGVGYTF
TGTGCCAGTACCGGGACAGGGGTGGGCTACACCTTC
>TRBV12-3/TRBV12-4|-|TRBJ1-3|few|13
CASRGNSGNTIYF
TGTGCCAGCAGGGGTAACTCTGGAAACACCATATATTTT
>TRBV4-2|-|TRBJ1-2|-|14
CASSQGVGIYGYTF
TGTGCCAGCAGCCAAGGTGTCGGAATCTATGGCTACACCTTC
>TRBV11-2|-|TRBJ2-3|-|16
CASSPPWTGRVDTQYF
TGTGCCAGCAGCCCCCCCTGGACGGGAAGGGTAGATACGCAGTATTTT
>TRBV20-1|TRBD2|TRBJ2-1|-|14
CSASLAGPKDEQFF
TGCAGTGCCAGTCTAGCGGGGCCTAAGGATGAGCAGTTCTTC
>TRBV24-1|TRBD2|TRBJ2-1|-|13
CATGLAGVVEQFF
TGTGCCACCGGACTAGCGGGAGTAGTTGAGCAGTTCTTC
>TRBV2|-|TRBJ2-3|few|15
CASRETGVSTDTQYF
TGTGCCAGCAGGGAAACAGGTGTTAGCACAGATACGCAGTATTTT
>TRBV2|TRBD1|TRBJ2-7|-|15
CASGGQGQGSYEQYF
TGTGCCAGCGGGGGACAGGGACAAGGGTCCTACGAGCAGTACTTC
>TRBV12-3/TRBV12-4|-|TRBJ2-1|-|15
CASSLVPLQTAARFF
TGTGCCAGCAGTTTAGTCCCCCTCCAGACGGCCGCTAGGTTCTTC
>TRBV3-1|-|TRBJ2-1|few|17
CASSQDLGGQWLNEQFF
TGTGCCAGCAGCCAAGATCTTGGCGGACAATGGTTGAATGAGCAGTTCTTC
>TRBV20-1|TRBD1|TRBJ2-7|-|16
CSARTMPGQGLYEQYF
TGCAGTGCTAGAACCATGCCGGGACAGGGACTCTATGAGCAGTACTTC
>TRBV12-3/TRBV12-4|-|TRBJ1-2|few|12
CASSPGDYGYTF
TGTGCCAGCAGTCCGGGGGACTATGGCTACACCTTC
>TRBV20-1|-|TRBJ1-4|few|13
CSARDSNNEKLFF
TGCAGTGCTAGAGACAGTAATAATGAAAAACTGTTTTTT
>TRBV7-6|TRBD1|TRBJ2-5|-|15
CASSLNRGLGETQYF
TGTGCCAGCAGCTTAAACAGGGGGCTTGGAGAGACCCAGTACTTC
>TRBV20-1|TRBD2|TRBJ2-3|-|15
CSARLAGGGTDTQYF
TGCAGTGCTAGGCTAGCGGGGGGGGGCACAGATACGCAGTATTTT
>TRBV12-3/TRBV12-4|TRBD2|TRBJ2-1|few|17
CASSPRTSDLQNNEQFF
TGTGCCAGCAGTCCCCGGACTAGCGACCTACAAAACAATGAGCAGTTCTTC
>TRBV20-1|-|TRBJ2-7|few|14
CSASNWQVPYEQYF
TGCAGTGCTAGTAATTGGCAGGTCCCCTACGAGCAGTACTTC
>TRBV7-2|-|TRBJ1-6|-|12
CASSLTTSPLHF
TGTGCCAGCAGCTTAACGACCTCACCCCTCCACTTT
>TRBV6-1|TRBD1|TRBJ2-7|-|15
CASSEPGQAPYEQYF
TGTGCCAGCAGTGAGCCCGGACAGGCACCCTACGAGCAGTACTTC
>TRBV3-1|-|TRBJ2-3|-|15
CASSQFSGTTDTQYF
TGTGCCAGCAGCCAATTCTCGGGAACCACAGATACGCAGTATTTT
>TRBV12-3/TRBV12-4|-|TRBJ1-1|-|13
CASSRAGASEAFF
TGTGCCAGCAGTCGAGCCGGGGCCAGCGAAGCTTTCTTT
>TRBV4-3|-|TRBJ2-2|-|17
CASSQVPTSKGTGELFF
TGCGCCAGCAGCCAAGTCCCAACTAGCAAGGGAACCGGGGAGCTGTTTTTT
>TRBV30|TRBD2|TRBJ2-5|-|15
CAWNSFGRGRETQYF
TGTGCCTGGAACTCGTTCGGGAGGGGGAGAGAGACCCAGTACTTC
>TRBV20-1|-|TRBJ2-7|few|13
CSAARFGLYEQYF
TGCAGCGCTGCCCGGTTTGGACTCTACGAGCAGTACTTC
>TRBV5-1|-|TRBJ2-5|-|15
CASSSGQRGDETQYF
TGCGCCAGCAGCTCCGGACAGAGAGGGGACGAGACCCAGTACTTC
>TRBV27|TRBD1|TRBJ2-6|-|18
CASSLGTGGSSGANVLTF
TGTGCCAGCAGTTTGGGCACAGGGGGTTCCTCTGGGGCCAACGTCCTGACTTTC
>TRBV12-3/TRBV12-4|TRBD2|TRBJ2-5|few|14
CASSSGGARETQYF
TGTGCCAGCAGCTCGGGGGGGGCCCGTGAGACCCAGTACTTC
>TRBV20-1|TRBD1|TRBJ1-2|few|14
CSARFAQGAGGYTF
TGCAGTGCTAGATTCGCGCAGGGGGCCGGTGGCTACACCTTC
>TRBV12-3/TRBV12-4|-|TRBJ1-2|-|14
CASSPGGGNYGYTF
TGTGCCAGCAGTCCGGGTGGGGGGAACTATGGCTACACCTTC
>TRBV20-1|TRBD1|TRBJ2-7|-|13
CSASRDRAYEQYF
TGCAGTGCTTCCCGGGACAGGGCGTACGAGCAGTACTTC
>TRBV7-2|-|TRBJ2-3|-|12
CASSLQALTQYF
TGTGCCAGCAGCTTACAGGCCCTAACGCAGTATTTT
>TRBV6-5|TRBD1|TRBJ2-1|-|15
CASSYGQGLYNEQFF
TGTGCCAGCAGTTACGGACAGGGTCTTTACAATGAGCAGTTCTTC
>TRBV2|TRBD1|TRBJ2-7|-|14
CASSIPDRVYEQYF
TGTGCCAGCAGTATTCCGGACAGGGTCTACGAGCAGTACTTC
>TRBV4-3|TRBD1|TRBJ1-1|few|15
CASSRDSGGTFEAFF
TGCGCCAGCAGCCGGGACTCAGGGGGGACCTTTGAAGCTTTCTTT
>TRBV20-1|TRBD1|TRBJ2-4|-|13
CSAIRDRSDIQYF
TGCAGTGCTATCCGGGACAGGTCTGACATTCAGTACTTC
>TRBV5-6|-|TRBJ1-4|-|13
CASSLRGAEKLFF
TGTGCCAGCAGCTTGCGGGGGGCAGAAAAACTGTTTTTT
>TRBV23-1|-|TRBJ1-1|few|14
CASSQPKSTTEAFF
TGCGCCAGCAGTCAACCGAAAAGCACCACTGAAGCTTTCTTT
>TRBV9|TRBD2|TRBJ2-3|-|18
CASSFSTTVAGNTDTQYF
TGTGCCAGCAGCTTTTCCACAACGGTAGCGGGGAACACAGATACGCAGTATTTT
>TRBV20-1|TRBD2|TRBJ2-4|many|17
CSAAPTSGRAGENIQYF
TGCAGTGCTGCCCCGACTAGCGGGAGGGCCGGGGAAAACATTCAGTACTTC
>TRBV20-1|TRBD1|TRBJ2-7|-|14
CSARPGQGSSEQYF
TGCAGTGCTAGACCGGGACAGGGATCTTCCGAGCAGTACTTC
>TRBV7-9|TRBD1|TRBJ2-3|-|14
CASKQGAGADTQYF
TGTGCCAGCAAGCAGGGGGCAGGGGCAGATACGCAGTATTTT
>TRBV4-3|TRBD2|TRBJ2-3|few|15
CASSPLAVGTDTQYF
TGCGCCAGCAGCCCACTAGCGGTGGGCACAGATACGCAGTATTTT
>TRBV25-1|-|TRBJ2-7|-|11
CASSELHEQYF
TGTGCCAGCAGTGAGCTGCACGAGCAGTACTTC
>TRBV7-9|TRBD2|TRBJ2-5|-|13
CASRPSGEETQYF
TGTGCCAGCAGACCTAGCGGGGAAGAGACCCAGTACTTC
>TRBV20-1|-|TRBJ2-1|few|16
CSANRGGLKVYNEQFF
TGCAGTGCCAACCGCGGCGGACTGAAGGTCTACAATGAGCAGTTCTTC
>TRBV5-1|-|TRBJ1-1|-|14
CASSPSGSNTEAFF
TGCGCCAGCAGCCCCTCGGGGAGTAACACTGAAGCTTTCTTT
>TRBV5-1|-|TRBJ2-1|many|15
CASSLVQGGGNEQFF
TGCGCCAGCAGCTTGGTCCAGGGAGGTGGGAATGAGCAGTTCTTC
>TRBV6-2/TRBV6-3|TRBD2|TRBJ2-5|-|20
CASSYSESQLVGLAEETQYF
TGTGCCAGCAGTTACTCGGAATCGCAACTGGTAGGACTAGCGGAAGAGACCCAGTACTTC
>TRBV28|-|TRBJ2-3|-|11
CASRDTDTQYF
TGTGCCAGCAGGGACACAGATACGCAGTATTTT
>TRBV3-1|TRBD1|TRBJ2-6|-|18
CASSPRGRGPRGANVLTF
TGTGCCAGCAGCCCCCGAGGCAGGGGGCCTCGAGGGGCCAACGTCCTGACTTTC
>TRBV12-3/TRBV12-4|TRBD2|TRBJ2-7|-|14
CASSPSGASYEQYF
TGTGCCAGCAGCCCTAGCGGGGCGTCCTACGAGCAGTACTTC
>TRBV10-3|TRBD2|TRBJ2-3|-|15
CAIKGAGGDTDTQYF
TGTGCCATCAAGGGAGCGGGAGGGGATACAGATACGCAGTATTTT